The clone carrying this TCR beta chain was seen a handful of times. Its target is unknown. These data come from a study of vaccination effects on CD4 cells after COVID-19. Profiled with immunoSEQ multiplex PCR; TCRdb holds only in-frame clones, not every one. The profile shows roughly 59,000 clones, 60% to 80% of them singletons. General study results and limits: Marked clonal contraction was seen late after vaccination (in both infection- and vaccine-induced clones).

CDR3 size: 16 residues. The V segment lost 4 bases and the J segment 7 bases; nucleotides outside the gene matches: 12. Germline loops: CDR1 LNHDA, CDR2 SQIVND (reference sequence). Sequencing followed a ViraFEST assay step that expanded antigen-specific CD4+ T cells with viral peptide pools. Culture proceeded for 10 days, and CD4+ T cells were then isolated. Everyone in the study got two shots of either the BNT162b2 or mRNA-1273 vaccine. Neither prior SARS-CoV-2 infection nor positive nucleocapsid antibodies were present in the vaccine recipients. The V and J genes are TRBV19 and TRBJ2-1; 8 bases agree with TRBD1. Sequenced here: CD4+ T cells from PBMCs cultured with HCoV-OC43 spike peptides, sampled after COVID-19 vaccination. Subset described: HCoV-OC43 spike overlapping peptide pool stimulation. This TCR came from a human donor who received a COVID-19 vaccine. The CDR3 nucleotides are TGTGCCAGTAGTACCAGGACAGGGTCATCCCTTAATGAGCAGTTCTTC. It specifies CASSTRTGSSLNEQFF.